This TCR beta chain was identified in a study of technical replicates of blood from a handful of donors. Measured with immunoSEQ multiplex PCR; TCRdb has only the in-frame clones, and not every one. The table shows under 100,000 clones, with roughly 93% occurring only once. This CDR3 region has 16 residues. V was pared by 4 bases and J by 0 bases, with 13 bases between. Germline V gene lookup returns CDR1 LGHNA and CDR2 YNFKEQ. This clonotype was obtained from a human donor in good health. The chain joins TRBV4-2 to TRBJ2-1, with D possibly matching TRBD2 (7 bases). The sequenced material came from T cells isolated from PBMCs. The CDR3 nucleotides read TGTGCCAGCAGCCGAACGGGGGGCCACTCCTACAATGAGCAGTTCTTC. Translating gives CASSRTGGHSYNEQFF.